The 28 T cell receptor beta chains below were found in one sample sequenced in a study of blood T cell repertoires in COVID-19. The data were produced by immunoSEQ multiplex PCR, yet TCRdb's version contains in-frame clones alone and is incomplete. The data hold over 250,000 clones, with 80% to 90% observed a single time. Material for sequencing was peripheral blood. Every receptor here comes from a woman aged 70-85 years with acute or convalescent COVID-19.

This chain joins TRBV2 and TRBJ1-6, with no clear D. Per the germline V gene, CDR1 is SNHLY and CDR2 is FYNNEI. Between the trimmed V and J ends, which lost 6 bases and 10 bases, there was a span of 19 bases. This CDR3 comprises 15 residues. CDR3 amino acids: CASSAWEELGSPLHF. The CDR3 nucleotides read TGTGCCAGCAGCGCATGGGAGGAGTTGGGGTCACCCCTCCACTTT.

The V call is TRBV5-1, the J call TRBJ2-5; 8 bases line up with TRBD1. Unmatched junction bases numbered 1, after V lost 2 bases and J lost 4 bases. Germline CDR1 SGHRS, CDR2 YFSETQ. The CDR3 length is 13 residues. The CDR3: CASSLQGGETQYF. The CDR3 DNA follows: TGCGCCAGCAGCTTACAGGGGGGAGAGACCCAGTACTTC.

V is TRBV29-1 and J is TRBJ2-5, with D perhaps TRBD2 (6 bases). The CDR3 loop spans 14 amino acids. The germline gives CDR1 SQVTM, CDR2 ANQGSEA. With 3 bases removed from V and 2 bases from J, the gap between germline ends came to 13 bases. CDR3 sequence (DNA): TGCAGCGTTGACGCGGGGACGACGCAAGAGACCCAGTACTTC. This encodes CSVDAGTTQETQYF.

J is TRBJ2-1 and V is TRBV29-1; D may be TRBD1 (6 bases). The V and J ends lost 4 bases and 3 bases respectively, with 10 bases between them. Per germline, CDR1 SQVTM and CDR2 ANQGSEA. This CDR3 comprises 13 residues. The CDR3 protein is CSVAGTFYNEQFF. The CDR3 bases are TGCAGCGTTGCCGGGACATTCTACAATGAGCAGTTCTTC.

Only one count was recorded for this clone. The CDR3 DNA reads TGTGCCAGTACCCGGGTGCCTAACACCGGGGAGCTGTTTTTT. Its protein is CASTRVPNTGELFF. The chain has TRBV19 and TRBJ2-2; D ambiguous. The germline gives CDR1 LNHDA, CDR2 SQIVND (reference sequence). CDR3 length equals 14 residues. Trimming removed 7 bases at V and 2 bases at J, with 11 bases between.

The chain recombines TRBV18 with TRBJ1-2, with a tentative D call TRBD1 (5 bases). The CDR3 runs to 12 residues. V was clipped by 5 bases and J by 5 bases, with 9 bases between them. The V gene's germline CDR1 is KGHSH and CDR2 LQKENI. The CDR3: CASSGTLYGYTF. CDR3 nucleotides: TGTGCCAGCTCAGGGACTCTTTATGGCTACACCTTC. The full variable domain, completed using reference TRBV18 and TRBJ1-2, is NAGVMQNPRHLVRRRGQEARLRCSPMKGHSHVYWYRQLPEEGLKFMVYLQKENIIDESGMPKERFSAEFPKEGPSILRIQQVVRGDSAAYFCASSGTLYGYTFGSGTRLTVV.

V and J are TRBV3-1 (or the pseudogene TRBV3-2) and TRBJ1-3, with no clear D. This CDR3 is 12 amino acids long. V was cut by 6 bases and J by 2 bases, with 5 bases left in between. Germline V gives CDR1 LGHDT, CDR2 YNNKEL (reference sequence). In nucleotides, the CDR3 is TGTGCCAGCAGAGCCCCTGGAAACACCATATATTTT. Its protein is CASRAPGNTIYF.

The V gene is TRBV10-3, the J gene TRBJ1-2; TRBD1 might be the D (6 bases). CDR1 and CDR2 from the germline V gene are ENHRY and SYGVKD. Trimming removed 1 base at V and 2 bases at J, with 8 bases between. This CDR3 spans 14 amino acids. The CDR3 protein is CAISELGANYGYTF. Here the CDR3 DNA reads TGTGCCATCAGTGAGTTGGGGGCCAACTATGGCTACACCTTC.

The chain employs TRBV7-2 and TRBJ1-5; weak D call: TRBD1 (5 bases). V was pared by 5 bases and J by 0 bases, with 14 bases between. The V gene's germline CDR1 is SGHTA and CDR2 FQGNSA. This CDR3 is 16 amino acids long. In nucleotides, the CDR3 is TGTGCCAGCAGCCCTTACCACAGGTCTAGCAATCAGCCCCAGCATTTT. Encoded protein: CASSPYHRSSNQPQHF.

The genes are TRBV27 and TRBJ2-1; 13 nucleotides line up with TRBD2. CDR1 and CDR2 (germline): MNHEY, SMNVEV (reference sequence). The CDR3 spans 17 residues. Trimming removed 3 bases from V and 4 bases from J; junction bases left unmatched: 6. CDR3 protein: CASSFRGLAGAYNEQFF. The DNA of the CDR3 is TGTGCCAGCAGTTTCCGTGGACTAGCGGGGGCTTACAATGAGCAGTTCTTC.

The chain carries TRBV5-1 and TRBJ2-7, with 7 nucleotides matching TRBD1. The germline V gene has CDR1 SGHRS and CDR2 YFSETQ. After removal of 7 bases from V and 6 bases from J, the junction contained 7 bases not matched to a gene. CDR3 length: 12 residues. CDR3 residues: CASRYNRGEQYF. As DNA, the CDR3 is TGCGCCAGCCGCTACAACAGGGGCGAGCAGTACTTC.

This chain joins TRBV19 and TRBJ1-5; unclear D gene. This CDR3 contains 12 residues. The V gene lost 8 bases and the J gene lost 9 bases, with 14 bases spanning the gap. Germline CDR1 and CDR2: LNHDA and SQIVND (reference sequence). The CDR3 DNA is TGTGCCAGTTCCCCGCAGGCGGGGCCCCAGCATTTT. Translation gives CASSPQAGPQHF.

Remarks on this clone: At one boundary the junction diverges from the germline segment, which might be a read error. The chain employs TRBV24-1 and TRBJ2-5; D perhaps matches TRBD1 (6 bases). The V gene's germline CDR1 is KGHDR and CDR2 SFDVKD. The CDR3 sequence is 12 residues long. The DNA for the CDR3 is TGTGCCACCGCCACAGGGCGAGAGGCCCAGTACTTC. Translation: CATATGREAQYF.

The chain carries TRBV11-2 and TRBJ1-3, with D unclear. Trimming shortened V by 0 bases and J by 0 bases, and 12 bases separated the two germline ends. Germline V gene data show CDR1 as SGHAT and CDR2 as FQNNGV. This CDR3 has 17 residues. CDR3 residues: CASSLDLDGHSGNTIYF. In DNA, the CDR3 is TGTGCCAGCAGCTTAGATCTGGATGGGCACTCTGGAAACACCATATATTTT.

The chain recombines TRBV5-1 with TRBJ2-2; D not certain. Germline-derived CDR1 and CDR2 are SGHRS and YFSETQ. V was pared by 2 bases and J by 5 bases, with 4 bases between. The CDR3 loop spans 12 amino acids. In DNA form, the CDR3 reads TGCGCCAGCAGCTTTTATACCGGGGAGCTGTTTTTT. This encodes CASSFYTGELFF.

This rearrangement joins TRBV7-8 to TRBJ2-2, with TRBD1 matching 9 bases. The CDR3 has 14 amino acids. J gave up 9 bases and V 5 bases, and 7 bases lay outside the gene matches. In germline, CDR1 is SGHVS, CDR2 FQNEAQ. The chain's CDR3 is CASSARDRVRELFF. Written as DNA, the CDR3 is TGTGCCAGCAGCGCCCGGGACAGGGTCCGGGAGCTGTTTTTT.

The rearrangement joins TRBV2 to TRBJ2-2; possible D gene TRBD1, 6 bases. Deletions cut 5 bases from V and 6 bases from J, with 19 bases between. CDR1 and CDR2 from the germline V gene are SNHLY and FYNNEI. This CDR3 contains 16 residues. The chain's CDR3 is CASSSQGVRSAGELFF. CDR3 DNA: TGTGCCAGCAGTTCACAGGGTGTCCGCTCCGCCGGGGAGCTGTTTTTT.

This sequence joins TRBV7-9 and TRBJ1-3; the D is unclear. Per germline, CDR1 SEHNR and CDR2 FQNEAQ (reference sequence). V gave up 2 bases and J gave up 4 bases, with 15 bases separating them. The CDR3 runs to 16 residues. The CDR3 reads CASSLRRGISGNTIYF. As DNA, the CDR3 is TGTGCCAGCAGCTTAAGGAGAGGCATCTCCGGAAACACCATATATTTT.

The CDR3 is CATRQPGQGYGYTF. In DNA form, the CDR3 reads TGCGCCACCCGACAGCCGGGACAGGGGTATGGCTACACCTTC. This chain joins TRBV5-1 and TRBJ1-2; TRBD1 matches at 10 bases. CDR1 is SGHRS, CDR2 YFSETQ, per germline. The CDR3 runs 14 residues. The ends lost 9 bases at V and 5 bases at J; junction bases unmatched: 10.

The chain is built from TRBV3-1 (or the pseudogene TRBV3-2) and TRBJ1-3; 9 bases agree with TRBD1. Germline V CDR1 and CDR2: LGHDT, YNNKEL (reference sequence). With 4 bases clipped from V and 4 bases from J, the junction kept 5 bases outside the gene matches. This CDR3 is built from 15 residues. The CDR3 region has the DNA TGTGCCAGCAGCCCTGGGACAGGGCTAGGAAACACCATATATTTT. Its translation: CASSPGTGLGNTIYF.

The V gene is TRBV5-1, the J gene TRBJ1-1; D is perhaps TRBD1 (6 bases). Germline CDR1 and CDR2: SGHRS and YFSETQ. The CDR3 is 15 amino acids. V was pared by 2 bases and J by 1 base, with 12 bases between. The CDR3 nucleotides are TGCGCCAGCAGCTTAGATCAGGGGCCGAACACTGAAGCTTTCTTT. Protein sequence: CASSLDQGPNTEAFF.

The chain has TRBV5-1 and TRBJ2-7; D gene unclear. CDR1 is SGHRS and CDR2 is YFSETQ in the germline V gene. The CDR3 sequence is 14 residues long. V shed 1 base and J shed 4 bases, with 12 bases lying between them. Here the CDR3 DNA reads TGCGCCAGCAGCTTGTCCAGGCGCTATTACGAGCAGTACTTC. Translated: CASSLSRRYYEQYF.

With regard to this clone: Within the sample, other DNA sequences also encode this same CDR3. The V gene is TRBV14, the J gene TRBJ1-1; a possible D gene is TRBD1 (6 bases). The CDR3 is made up of 13 amino acids. The V end was cut by 4 bases, the J end by 1 base, with 7 bases between. The germline CDR1 and CDR2 sequences are SGHDN and FVKESK. CDR3 loop: CASSRQENTEAFF. CDR3 bases: TGTGCCAGCAGCCGACAGGAGAACACTGAAGCTTTCTTT.

This chain joins TRBV5-6 and TRBJ2-1; 8 bases fit TRBD1. The CDR3 is made up of 16 amino acids. The ends lost 5 bases at V and 0 bases at J; junction bases unmatched: 7. Germline-derived CDR1 and CDR2 are SGHDT and YYEEEE. This CDR3 is CASRYDRGNSYNEQFF. CDR3 nucleotide sequence: TGTGCCAGCAGGTACGACAGGGGTAACTCCTACAATGAGCAGTTCTTC. Drawing the rest from reference TRBV5-6 and TRBJ2-1, the complete variable domain is DAGVTQSPTHLIKTRGQQVTLRCSPKSGHDTVSWYQQALGQGPQFIFQYYEEEERQRGNFPDRFSGHQFPNYSSELNVNALLLGDSALYLCASRYDRGNSYNEQFFGPGTRLTVL.

The chain is built from TRBV19 and TRBJ2-6; TRBD1 matches at 7 bases. The germline gives CDR1 LNHDA, CDR2 SQIVND (reference sequence). Trimming at V came to 6 bases and at J to 2 bases, leaving 4 bases not matched to a gene. The CDR3 contains 15 residues. The CDR3 protein is CASSSGTAGANVLTF. The CDR3 nucleotides are TGTGCCAGTAGCTCTGGGACAGCTGGGGCCAACGTCCTGACTTTC.

The chain couples TRBV12-5 to TRBJ1-1; D not certain. The CDR3 extends over 13 amino acids. The V gene's germline CDR1 is LGHNT and CDR2 FRNRAP. Trimming took 8 bases from V and 10 from J, leaving 20 bases between them. CDR3 in amino acids: CASTRVGDFGAFF. The CDR3 DNA reads as TGTGCTAGTACCCGAGTCGGGGATTTTGGAGCTTTCTTT.

V is TRBV7-9 and J is TRBJ2-1, with 15 bases lining up with TRBD2. Germline trimming cut 3 bases from V and 6 bases from J; bases unmatched to any gene: 12. The CDR3 runs to 19 residues. Germline lookup yields CDR1 SEHNR and CDR2 FQNEAQ (reference sequence). Written as DNA, the CDR3 is TGTGCCAGCAGCTTTTTACCCGGGACTAGCGGGGGGTCAGGCAATGAGCAGTTCTTC. It specifies CASSFLPGTSGGSGNEQFF.

The CDR3, as DNA: TGCGCCAGCAGCTTAGGGGCCGGCCCTCCTGAAGCTTTCTTT. Translation gives CASSLGAGPPEAFF. The chain uses TRBV5-1 and TRBJ1-1, with D maybe TRBD1 (5 bases). This CDR3 spans 14 amino acids. Germline V CDR1 and CDR2: SGHRS, YFSETQ. Trimming took off 2 bases at V and 6 bases at J, with 14 bases between the two ends.